Following are 16 T cell receptor beta chains from one sample sequenced in a study of shared clonotypes between healthy human individuals. CD45RO-negative cells were positively selected for CCR7, leaving out terminally differentiated effector memory CD45RA+ cells. Clones were sequenced by immunoSEQ multiplex PCR, and TCRdb holds only the in-frame ones, with some missing. The sample holds about 1,900,000 clones; approximately 94% are singletons and the top ten take under 1.5%. Specimen: naive CD8+ T cells sorted from blood. Receptors originate from a man aged 18-30 years in good health.

The CDR3 DNA reads as TGTGCCAGCAGCTTAGAGGGGGAATATGGCTACACCTTC. Translation: CASSLEGEYGYTF. This chain links TRBV11-2 with TRBJ1-2, with D tentatively TRBD1 (5 bases). V lost 0 bases and J 5 bases, leaving 7 bases between the germline ends. The germline V gene encodes CDR1 SGHAT and CDR2 FQNNGV. CDR3 length equals 13 residues.

The V and J genes are TRBV4-1 and TRBJ1-1; 7 nucleotides line up with TRBD1. Germline CDR1 and CDR2: MGHRA and YSYEKL. The CDR3 covers 14 residues. With 1 base clipped from V and 5 bases from J, the junction kept 4 bases outside the gene matches. In DNA, the CDR3 is TGCGCCAGCAGCCAAGCTATACAGGGGACTGAAGCTTTCTTT. This codes for CASSQAIQGTEAFF.

The genes are TRBV27 and TRBJ1-1; D not certain. This CDR3 spans 12 amino acids. CDR1 and CDR2 (germline): MNHEY, SMNVEV (reference sequence). V lost 8 bases and J lost 4, with 11 bases in between. The CDR3, as DNA: TGTGCCAGCCGTCGCGGGTCCACTGAAGCTTTCTTT. Protein: CASRRGSTEAFF.

The CDR3, as DNA: TGTGCCAGCAGTTTCCCAGGGGAAGAATACGAGCAGTACTTC. This gives the protein CASSFPGEEYEQYF. V and J are TRBV28 and TRBJ2-7, with D perhaps TRBD1 (6 bases). This CDR3 region has 14 residues. Germline V lookup: CDR1 MDHEN, CDR2 SYDVKM. V lost 3 bases and J 4 bases, leaving 13 bases between the germline ends.

This rearrangement joins TRBV14 to TRBJ1-2; D gene ambiguous. CDR3 length: 13 amino acids. V was shortened by 8 bases and J by 8 bases, with 18 bases between the two germline ends. Germline loops: CDR1 SGHDN, CDR2 FVKESK. The CDR3 sequence: CASGLTRWRGYTF. The CDR3 region has the DNA TGTGCCAGCGGACTAACGCGATGGCGAGGCTACACCTTC.

This clone was seen once. The chain carries TRBV2 and TRBJ2-4; D is perhaps TRBD1 (6 bases). V dropped 2 bases and J dropped 8 bases, with 22 bases sitting between them. Germline CDR1 and CDR2: SNHLY and FYNNEI. This CDR3 is 17 amino acids long. The CDR3 bases are TGTGCCAGCAGTGAAACGCCTCAGGAAGGGGGAATGGACATTCAGTACTTC. It is translated as CASSETPQEGGMDIQYF.

For this clone: Other nucleotide sequences in the sample specify the same CDR3. The gene calls are TRBV27 and TRBJ2-7, with 10 nucleotides matching TRBD1. Per the germline V gene, CDR1 is MNHEY and CDR2 is SMNVEV (reference sequence). CDR3 length: 14 residues. Trimming took 6 bases from V and 2 from J; bases not matched to a gene: 4. This chain's CDR3 is CASRVTGGAYEQYF. The CDR3 region has the DNA TGTGCCAGCAGGGTGACAGGGGGCGCCTACGAGCAGTACTTC.

The chain has TRBV25-1 and TRBJ1-4; weak D call: TRBD1 (6 bases). Germline V gene lookup returns CDR1 MGHDK and CDR2 SYGVNS. V was pared by 5 bases and J by 0 bases, with 13 bases between. The CDR3 totals 16 residues. As DNA, the CDR3 is TGTGCCAGCAGTCAATTACAGGGTACAACTAATGAAAAACTGTTTTTT. It yields the protein CASSQLQGTTNEKLFF.

The J gene is TRBJ2-1, the V gene TRBV6-1, with TRBD2 matching 9 bases. Looked up from germline, CDR1 is MNHNS and CDR2 is SASEGT. CDR3 length equals 15 residues. Germline trimming cut 2 bases from V and 5 bases from J; bases unmatched to any gene: 4. DNA for the CDR3: TGTGCCAGCAGTGAAATAGTAGCGGGAGACAATGAGCAGTTCTTC. Amino acid sequence: CASSEIVAGDNEQFF.

The chain links TRBV11-2 to TRBJ2-7; D gene unclear. V lost 4 bases and J 7 bases, leaving 8 bases between the germline ends. Germline CDR1 reads SGHAT; CDR2 reads FQNNGV. This CDR3 comprises 11 residues. Written as DNA, the CDR3 is TGTGCCAGCAGCTCCAATAGTGAGCAGTACTTC. This sequence encodes CASSSNSEQYF.

The CDR3 DNA reads as TGTGCCTGGAGTACCGCCCCCGGGACGGTCTACAATGAGCAGTTCTTC. Protein: CAWSTAPGTVYNEQFF. V gene TRBV30 combines with J gene TRBJ2-1, with D perhaps given as TRBD1 or TRBD2 (5 bases each). The germline V gene encodes CDR1 GTSNPN and CDR2 SVGIG (reference sequence). CDR3 length: 16 residues. V dropped 2 bases and J dropped 3 bases, with 17 bases sitting between them.

In the case of this clone: Distinct nucleotide sequences in the sample also encode this CDR3. Here the CDR3 reads CASSVGTGYGYTF. In DNA form, the CDR3 reads TGTGCCAGCAGCGTCGGGACCGGTTATGGCTACACCTTC. V and J are TRBV9 and TRBJ1-2, with D perhaps TRBD1 (5 bases). The CDR3 is 13 residues long. CDR1 and CDR2 from the germline V gene are SGDLS and YYNGEE. The V end was cut by 2 bases, the J end by 5 bases, with 10 bases between.

The chain carries TRBV6-6 and TRBJ1-1; TRBD1 agrees at 7 bases. The germline gives CDR1 MNHNY, CDR2 SVGAGI (reference sequence). V gave up 2 bases and J gave up 5 bases; unmatched junction bases: 8. CDR3 size: 15 residues. Here the CDR3 reads CASSYPGGGGTEAFF. The CDR3 DNA is TGTGCCAGCAGTTACCCAGGGGGGGGAGGAACTGAAGCTTTCTTT.

The V gene is TRBV19, the J gene TRBJ2-1; 7 bases match TRBD1. The CDR3 spans 15 residues. With V trimmed by 1 base and J by 5 bases, 5 bases remained unmatched. Germline-derived CDR1 and CDR2 are LNHDA and SQIVND (reference sequence). The CDR3 DNA sequence: TGTGCCAGTAGTATAGGACAGGGACCCCACAATGAGCAGTTCTTC. It translates to CASSIGQGPHNEQFF.

The V call is TRBV10-1, the J call TRBJ2-7; TRBD1 matches 8 bases. CDR1 WNHNN and CDR2 SYGVQD come from the germline V gene (reference sequence). The CDR3 spans 15 residues. With V trimmed by 3 bases and J by 3 bases, 7 bases remained unmatched. The CDR3 is CASSEGSGGNYEQYF. CDR3 coding DNA: TGCGCCAGCAGTGAAGGTTCAGGGGGCAACTACGAGCAGTACTTC.

This clone was recorded once. Other DNA sequences in the same sample also yield this CDR3. V gene TRBV10-1 combines with J gene TRBJ1-1; no reliable D call. This CDR3 contains 13 residues. The germline CDR1 and CDR2 sequences are WNHNN and SYGVQD (reference sequence). Trimming pared 3 bases from V and 1 base from J, leaving 6 bases between. In DNA form, the CDR3 reads TGCGCCAGCAGTGACGCAGGGAACACTGAAGCTTTCTTT. It is translated as CASSDAGNTEAFF.